This TCR beta chain was documented in a study of cytomegalovirus exposure and HLA in healthy donors. Whole-study findings and limits: According to the study, around 150 TCR beta chains were cytomegalovirus-associated.

Primers included in the PCR were 60 Vbeta and 13 Jbeta primers. Here immunoSEQ multiplex PCR was the method, and the copy in TCRdb shows in-frame clones only, minus some. In the table there are about 98,000 clones, about 81% of which are singletons. With 4 bases clipped from V and 14 bases from J, the junction kept 18 bases outside the gene matches. CDR3 length equals 16 residues. The germline gives CDR1 MGHRA, CDR2 YSYEKL. This clone was counted once. Antigen: not known. This receptor was taken from a man aged 40-50 years in good health and CMV-seronegative. Input material: PBMCs. The J gene is TRBJ2-1, the V gene TRBV4-1; 9 positions match TRBD1. CDR3 sequence: CASSREDRGPNKGEFF. The DNA of the CDR3 is TGCGCCAGCAGCCGAGAGGACAGGGGCCCTAATAAGGGGGAGTTCTTC.